The following is a TCR beta chain sequence with its context. As yet, its antigen is unknown. Data came from immunoSEQ multiplex PCR; TCRdb stores just in-frame clones and leaves some out. In all, the sample yields over 130,000 clones. CDR1 and CDR2 from the germline V gene are SGHRS and YFSETQ. CDR3 size: 15 residues. V gave up 3 bases and J gave up 2 bases; unmatched junction bases: 3. These data originate in a study of T cell responses to AZD1222 COVID-19 vaccine. Whole-study results and caveats: Scientists sampled the repertoires only once the peak T cell response had passed. Reportedly, nearly half the spike-specific TCRs target unmutated variant regions. Vaccine-related CD4 TCRs covered spike, predominating at 160-218 and 743-854.

The chain has TRBV5-1 and TRBJ2-2; 8 bases are shared with TRBD2. The TCR comes from an adult in good health. Sequenced material: peripheral blood. Written as DNA, the CDR3 is TGCGCCAGCAGCTCACTAGCGGCTAACACCGGGGAGCTGTTTTTT. Its translation: CASSSLAANTGELFF.